The 21 T cell receptor beta chains below come from one sample, sequenced in a study of control samples from healthy donors and cancer patients (TCRdb year 2020). The protocol used for the library was the immunoSEQ multiplex PCR assay. The table was pulled from immuneACCESS by TCRdb, which kept in-frame rearrangements only. Such tables lose some clones; where checked, under half of the loss comes from unresolved V genes, and the rest has no known cause. The sample contains 70,000 to 95,000 clones, 93% of them found a single time. The biggest ten clones account for about 1.3% of the sample. The sequenced sample was PBMCs. The receptors originated from a woman aged 40 to 50 with lung cancer.

The chain couples TRBV6-6 to TRBJ1-1; D uncertain. CDR1 is MNHNY and CDR2 is SVGAGI in the germline V gene (reference sequence). The CDR3 sequence is 15 residues long. The V end lost 5 bases, the J end lost 1 base, and 14 bases lay between the germline ends. The CDR3 is CASSHPRGKNTEAFF. The DNA of the CDR3 is TGTGCCAGCAGTCACCCTCGCGGAAAGAACACTGAAGCTTTCTTT.

This clone was counted a single time. This same CDR3 is encoded by further DNA sequences in the sample. This rearrangement joins TRBV12-3 or TRBV12-4 to TRBJ1-1; D possibly corresponds to TRBD1 (5 bases). The CDR3 contains 13 residues. V was cut by 1 base and J by 4 bases, with 7 bases left in between. CDR3 loop: CASSLDGGTEAFF. The DNA for the CDR3 is TGTGCCAGCAGTTTAGACGGGGGCACTGAAGCTTTCTTT.

The V gene is TRBV27, the J gene TRBJ1-1; possible D gene TRBD1, 6 bases. V dropped 8 bases and J dropped 9 bases, with 22 bases sitting between them. The CDR3 sequence is 14 residues long. Germline loops: CDR1 MNHEY, CDR2 SMNVEV (reference sequence). The CDR3 coding sequence is TGTGCCAGCCTCTCTGGACCCGGGACATCTCAAGCTTTCTTT. Translating gives CASLSGPGTSQAFF.

V usage is TRBV28 and J usage is TRBJ1-5, with D perhaps TRBD1 (5 bases). The V gene's germline CDR1 is MDHEN and CDR2 SYDVKM. Trimming took off 3 bases at V and 0 bases at J, with 24 bases between the two ends. The CDR3 contains 20 residues. DNA of the CDR3: TGTGCCAGCAGTTTTTCCCGGGACGGACAAAAACTTTATAGCAATCAGCCCCAGCATTTT. Its protein is CASSFSRDGQKLYSNQPQHF.

About this clone: Other nucleotide sequences from this sample produce the same CDR3. This chain uses TRBV4-1 with TRBJ1-5; D is perhaps TRBD1 (6 bases). Germline assignment: CDR1 MGHRA and CDR2 YSYEKL. V was shortened by 1 base and J by 2 bases, with 6 bases between the two germline ends. This CDR3 is built from 14 residues. CDR3 in DNA: TGCGCCAGCAGCCAAGGGACAGGCAATCAGCCCCAGCATTTT. The encoded protein is CASSQGTGNQPQHF.

This chain joins TRBV5-1 and TRBJ1-2; 9 bases map to TRBD1. Germline V gene sequence: CDR1 SGHRS, CDR2 YFSETQ. The trim removed 5 bases at V and 3 bases at J, leaving 8 bases unmatched. The CDR3 spans 15 residues. CDR3 sequence: CASRLDRGYDYGYTF. The CDR3, as DNA: TGCGCCAGCAGACTTGACAGGGGGTACGACTATGGCTACACCTTC. Looking up the rest from reference TRBV5-1 and TRBJ1-2 gives the full variable domain: KAGVTQTPRYLIKTRGQQVTLSCSPISGHRSVSWYQQTPGQGLQFLFEYFSETQRNKGNFPGRFSGRQFSNSRSEMNVSTLELGDSALYLCASRLDRGYDYGYTFGSGTRLTVV.

The chain is built from TRBV28 and TRBJ1-1; 10 bases match TRBD1. Germline V lookup: CDR1 MDHEN, CDR2 SYDVKM. The CDR3 has 13 amino acids. Trimming cost V 6 bases and J 10 bases; bases outside gene matches: 8. The CDR3 here is CASRNQGQGRAFF. The CDR3 DNA is TGTGCCAGCAGAAACCAGGGACAGGGGCGAGCTTTCTTT.

The rearrangement joins TRBV5-1 to TRBJ2-1, with 8 bases matching TRBD2. The CDR3 contains 15 residues. The V segment lost 2 bases and the J segment 5 bases; nucleotides outside the gene matches: 6. Germline V gives CDR1 SGHRS, CDR2 YFSETQ. The CDR3 spells CASSFLAGSNNEQFF. The DNA for the CDR3 is TGCGCCAGCAGCTTCTTAGCGGGGTCCAACAATGAGCAGTTCTTC. Full variable domain (missing parts from reference TRBV5-1 and TRBJ2-1): KAGVTQTPRYLIKTRGQQVTLSCSPISGHRSVSWYQQTPGQGLQFLFEYFSETQRNKGNFPGRFSGRQFSNSRSEMNVSTLELGDSALYLCASSFLAGSNNEQFFGPGTRLTVL.

The chain combines TRBV10-3 with TRBJ1-1, with no clear D. With 3 bases removed from V and 11 bases from J, the gap between germline ends came to 16 bases. CDR1 is ENHRY and CDR2 is SYGVKD in the germline V gene. CDR3 size: 13 residues. CDR3 coding DNA: TGTGCCATCAGTGAAGGTCCCCCTGACGGGGCTTTCTTT. This translates into CAISEGPPDGAFF.

The chain has TRBV18 and TRBJ1-5, with D perhaps matching TRBD1 (5 bases). Trimming took off 3 bases at V and 0 bases at J, with 15 bases between the two ends. Germline lookup yields CDR1 KGHSH and CDR2 LQKENI. The CDR3 is made up of 17 amino acids. CDR3 coding DNA: TGTGCCAGCTCACCCGCCGGAGCAGGGAATAGCAATCAGCCCCAGCATTTT. Amino acid sequence: CASSPAGAGNSNQPQHF.

This chain uses TRBV9 with TRBJ2-3; possibly TRBD1 or TRBD2 for D (5 bases each). This CDR3 is 15 amino acids long. V gave up 3 bases and J gave up 1 base, with 12 bases separating them. In germline, CDR1 is SGDLS, CDR2 YYNGEE. CDR3 residues: CASSARGAGTDTQYF. The DNA for the CDR3 is TGTGCCAGCAGCGCCCGAGGGGCGGGCACAGATACGCAGTATTTT.

This chain links TRBV27 with TRBJ1-2; 8 positions match TRBD1. The CDR3 length is 16 residues. The trim removed 8 bases at V and 0 bases at J, leaving 11 bases unmatched. The V gene's germline CDR1 is MNHEY and CDR2 SMNVEV (reference sequence). DNA of the CDR3: TGTGCCAGCGGGCGGGGGACAGGCGGTTCTAACTATGGCTACACCTTC. Translated, it gives CASGRGTGGSNYGYTF.

This chain joins TRBV19 and TRBJ1-3; maybe TRBD1 (6 bases). Germline CDR1 reads LNHDA; CDR2 reads SQIVND (reference sequence). V lost 8 bases and J 1 base, leaving 9 bases between the germline ends. The length of the CDR3 is 13 residues. The CDR3 bases are TGTGCCAGTGGACAGCAATCTGGAAACACCATATATTTT. It is translated as CASGQQSGNTIYF.

V gene TRBV5-6 combines with J gene TRBJ1-1, with D uncertain. There are 12 residues in the CDR3. V lost 2 bases to trimming and J lost 5 bases, with 7 bases between them. From germline, CDR1 is SGHDT and CDR2 YYEEEE. The CDR3, as DNA: TGTGCCAGCAGCTTCCGGGGAACTGAAGCTTTCTTT. As protein: CASSFRGTEAFF.

This chain joins TRBV24-1 and TRBJ2-5; TRBD1 matches 7 bases. The CDR3 has 13 amino acids. Germline CDR1 is KGHDR and CDR2 is SFDVKD. The junction had 2 bases not matched to a gene; V was cut back by 4 bases and J by 4 bases. The chain's CDR3 is CATSEAGGETQYF. CDR3 coding DNA: TGTGCCACCAGTGAAGCAGGGGGAGAGACCCAGTACTTC.

V and J are TRBV12-3 or TRBV12-4 and TRBJ2-1; D gene unclear. V shed 6 bases and J shed 3 bases, with 6 bases lying between them. This CDR3 has 12 amino acids. The CDR3 DNA is TGTGCCAGCAGGCCTCGCTACAATGAGCAGTTCTTC. This codes for CASRPRYNEQFF.

The rearrangement joins TRBV7-2 to TRBJ2-7; tentative D call: TRBD1 (5 bases). The V gene lost 4 bases and the J gene lost 7 bases, with 11 bases spanning the gap. Germline V gene sequence: CDR1 SGHTA, CDR2 FQGNSA. The CDR3 covers 12 residues. Here the CDR3 DNA reads TGTGCCAGCAGCTCCAGGGTGGGGGAGCAGTACTTC. Translation: CASSSRVGEQYF.

This chain links TRBV7-9 with TRBJ2-7; D is perhaps TRBD1 (5 bases). Per germline, CDR1 SEHNR and CDR2 FQNEAQ (reference sequence). This CDR3 comprises 15 residues. Trimming stripped 5 bases from V and 2 bases from J, with 16 bases between. The CDR3 nucleotides read TGTGCCAGCAGCCACCCAGGGATTTCCCCCTACGAGCAGTACTTC. Protein product: CASSHPGISPYEQYF.

The rearrangement links TRBV2 to TRBJ2-7; D possibly matches TRBD1 or TRBD2 (5 bases each). CDR1 SNHLY and CDR2 FYNNEI come from the germline V gene. The CDR3 extends over 12 amino acids. Trimming left V 6 bases short and J 3 bases short, with 9 bases between. CDR3 DNA: TGTGCCAGCAGGGGGGTCATCTACGAGCAGTACTTC. This encodes CASRGVIYEQYF. The entire variable domain, with the rest obtained from reference TRBV2 and TRBJ2-7, is as follows: EPEVTQTPSHQVTQMGQEVILRCVPISNHLYFYWYRQILGQKVEFLVSFYNNEISEKSEIFDDQFSVERPDGSNFTLKIRSTKLEDSAMYFCASRGVIYEQYFGPGTRLTVT.

This clone was detected only a few times. The rearrangement links TRBV4-1 to TRBJ2-1, with 8 bases lining up with TRBD1. V dropped 2 bases and J dropped 11; count of bases not matched to a gene: 8. CDR1 is MGHRA and CDR2 is YSYEKL in the germline V gene. This CDR3 spans 14 amino acids. CDR3 nucleotide sequence: TGCGCCAGCAGCCAACCCAGGACAGGGAGAAAGCAGTTCTTC. Translated, it gives CASSQPRTGRKQFF.

With regard to this clone: Within the sample, other DNA sequences also encode this same CDR3. This sequence joins TRBV5-1 and TRBJ1-1; D ambiguous. The germline V and J ends were trimmed by 4 bases and 3 bases, with 10 bases remaining between them. Germline CDR1 SGHRS, CDR2 YFSETQ. This CDR3 comprises 13 residues. Here the CDR3 reads CASSLGRDTEAFF. The CDR3 DNA is TGCGCCAGCAGCCTGGGGAGGGACACTGAAGCTTTCTTT. The full variable domain, completed using reference TRBV5-1 and TRBJ1-1, is KAGVTQTPRYLIKTRGQQVTLSCSPISGHRSVSWYQQTPGQGLQFLFEYFSETQRNKGNFPGRFSGRQFSNSRSEMNVSTLELGDSALYLCASSLGRDTEAFFGQGTRLTVV.